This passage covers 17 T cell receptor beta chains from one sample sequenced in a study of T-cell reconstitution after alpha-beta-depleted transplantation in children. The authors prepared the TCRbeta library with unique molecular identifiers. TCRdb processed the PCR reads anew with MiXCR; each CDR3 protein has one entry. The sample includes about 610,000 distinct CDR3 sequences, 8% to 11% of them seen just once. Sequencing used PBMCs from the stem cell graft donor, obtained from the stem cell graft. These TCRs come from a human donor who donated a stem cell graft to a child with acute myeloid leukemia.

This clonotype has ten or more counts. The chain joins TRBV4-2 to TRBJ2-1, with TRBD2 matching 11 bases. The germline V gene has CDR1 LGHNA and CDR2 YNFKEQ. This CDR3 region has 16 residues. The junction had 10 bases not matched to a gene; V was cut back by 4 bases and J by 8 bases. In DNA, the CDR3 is TGTGCCAGCAGCCCCCCTACTAGCGGGAGCCCCCATGAGCAGTTCTTC. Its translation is CASSPPTSGSPHEQFF.

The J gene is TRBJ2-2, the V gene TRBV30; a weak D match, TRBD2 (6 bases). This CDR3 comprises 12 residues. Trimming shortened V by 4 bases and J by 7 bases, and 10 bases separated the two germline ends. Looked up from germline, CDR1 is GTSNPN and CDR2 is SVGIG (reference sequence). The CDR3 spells CAWNSGDGELFF. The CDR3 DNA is TGTGCCTGGAACTCGGGGGACGGGGAGCTGTTTTTT.

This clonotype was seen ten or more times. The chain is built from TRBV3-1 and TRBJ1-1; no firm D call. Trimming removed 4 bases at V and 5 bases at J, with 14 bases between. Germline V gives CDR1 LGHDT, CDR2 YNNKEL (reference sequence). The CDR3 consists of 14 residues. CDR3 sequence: CASSPLEARTEAFF. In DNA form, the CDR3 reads TGTGCCAGCAGCCCCCTTGAGGCGCGTACTGAAGCTTTCTTT.

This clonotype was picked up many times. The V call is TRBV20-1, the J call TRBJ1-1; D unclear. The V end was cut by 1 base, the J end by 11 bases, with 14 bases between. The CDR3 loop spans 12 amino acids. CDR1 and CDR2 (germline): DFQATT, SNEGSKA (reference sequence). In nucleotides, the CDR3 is TGCAGTGCTAGAGGTTCGGCAGGCCTGGCTTTCTTT. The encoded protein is CSARGSAGLAFF.

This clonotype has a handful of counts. CDR3 DNA sequence: TGTGCCAGCAGCCCCAAGGAGGGGCTGAGTGAGCAGTTCTTC. Its translation: CASSPKEGLSEQFF. The chain joins TRBV9 to TRBJ2-1, with D maybe TRBD2 (6 bases). There are 14 residues in the CDR3. V lost 4 bases, J lost 9 bases, and 17 bases lay in between. Germline V gene lookup returns CDR1 SGDLS and CDR2 YYNGEE.

The CDR3 loop is CSAAPGTRSDQPQHF. The CDR3 nucleotides are TGCAGTGCTGCCCCCGGGACTAGGTCAGATCAGCCCCAGCATTTT. V and J are TRBV20-1 and TRBJ1-5; maybe TRBD1 (5 bases). Per germline, CDR1 DFQATT and CDR2 SNEGSKA (reference sequence). The CDR3 is 15 residues long. Trimming took 5 bases from V and 5 from J, leaving 19 bases between them.

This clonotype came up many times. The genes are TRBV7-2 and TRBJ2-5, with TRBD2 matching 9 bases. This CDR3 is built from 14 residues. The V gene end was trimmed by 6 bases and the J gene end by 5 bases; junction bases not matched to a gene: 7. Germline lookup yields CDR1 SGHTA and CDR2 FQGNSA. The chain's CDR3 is CASSRAGGRETQYF. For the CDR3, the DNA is TGTGCCAGCAGTCGAGCGGGAGGCCGGGAGACCCAGTACTTC.

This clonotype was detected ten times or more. The CDR3 DNA follows: TGTGCCAGCAGCTTAGCCAGTGATAATGAAAAACTGTTTTTT. As protein: CASSLASDNEKLFF. This chain links TRBV7-2 with TRBJ1-4; D ambiguous. The V gene's germline CDR1 is SGHTA and CDR2 FQGNSA. The CDR3 spans 14 residues. V shed 0 bases and J shed 4 bases, with 6 bases lying between them.

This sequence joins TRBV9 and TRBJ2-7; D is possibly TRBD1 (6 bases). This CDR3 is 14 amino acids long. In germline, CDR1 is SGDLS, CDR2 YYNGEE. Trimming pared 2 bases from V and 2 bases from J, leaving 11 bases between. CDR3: CASSVGQYPYEQYF. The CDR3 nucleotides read TGTGCCAGCAGCGTTGGACAGTATCCCTACGAGCAGTACTTC.

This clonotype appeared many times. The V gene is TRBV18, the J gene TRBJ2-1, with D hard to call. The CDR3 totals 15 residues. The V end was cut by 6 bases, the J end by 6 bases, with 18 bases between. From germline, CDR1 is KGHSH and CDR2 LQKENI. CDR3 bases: TGTGCCAGCTCCCCGGGCCGATGGCCGGGCAATGAGCAGTTCTTC. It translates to CASSPGRWPGNEQFF.

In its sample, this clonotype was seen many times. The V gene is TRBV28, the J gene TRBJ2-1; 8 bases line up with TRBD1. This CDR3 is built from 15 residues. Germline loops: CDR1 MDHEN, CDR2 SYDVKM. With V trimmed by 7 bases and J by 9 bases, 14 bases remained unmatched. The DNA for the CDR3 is TGTGCCAGCACCCTCGGACAGGGAGGAATTACTGAGCAGTTCTTC. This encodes CASTLGQGGITEQFF.

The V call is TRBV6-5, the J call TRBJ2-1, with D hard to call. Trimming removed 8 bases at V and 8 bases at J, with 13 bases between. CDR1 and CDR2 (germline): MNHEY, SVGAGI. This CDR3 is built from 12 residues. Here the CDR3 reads CASATGDDEQFF. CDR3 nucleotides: TGTGCCAGCGCTACTGGGGATGATGAGCAGTTCTTC.

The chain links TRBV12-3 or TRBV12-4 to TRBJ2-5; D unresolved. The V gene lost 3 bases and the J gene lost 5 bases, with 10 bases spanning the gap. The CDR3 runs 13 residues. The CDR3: CASSFVHTETQYF. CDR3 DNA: TGTGCCAGCAGTTTTGTCCATACGGAGACCCAGTACTTC.

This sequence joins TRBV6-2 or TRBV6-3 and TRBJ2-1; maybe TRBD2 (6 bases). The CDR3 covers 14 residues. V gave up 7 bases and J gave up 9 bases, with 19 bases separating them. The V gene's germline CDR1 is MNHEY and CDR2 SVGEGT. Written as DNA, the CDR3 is TGTGCCAGCACGCGGGACTCATTTTACTCTGAGCAGTTCTTC. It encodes CASTRDSFYSEQFF.

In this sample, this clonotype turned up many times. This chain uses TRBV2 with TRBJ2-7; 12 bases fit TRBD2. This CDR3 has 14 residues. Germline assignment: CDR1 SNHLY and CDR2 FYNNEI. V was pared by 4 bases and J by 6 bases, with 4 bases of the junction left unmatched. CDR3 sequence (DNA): TGTGCCAGCAGTGGACTAGCGGGAGTTTCCGAGCAGTACTTC. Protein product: CASSGLAGVSEQYF.

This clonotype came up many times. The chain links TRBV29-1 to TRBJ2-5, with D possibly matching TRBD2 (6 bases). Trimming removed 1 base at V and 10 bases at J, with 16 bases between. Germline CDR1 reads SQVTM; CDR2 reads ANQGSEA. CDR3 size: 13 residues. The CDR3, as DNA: TGCAGCGTTGAAGTAGGAGGGAGTGGGGACCAGTACTTC. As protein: CSVEVGGSGDQYF. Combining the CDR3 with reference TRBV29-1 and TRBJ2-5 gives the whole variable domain SAVISQKPSRDICQRGTSLTIQCQVDSQVTMMFWYRQQPGQSLTLIATANQGSEATYESGFVIDKFPISRPNLTFSTLTVSNMSPEDSSIYLCSVEVGGSGDQYFGPGTRLLVL.

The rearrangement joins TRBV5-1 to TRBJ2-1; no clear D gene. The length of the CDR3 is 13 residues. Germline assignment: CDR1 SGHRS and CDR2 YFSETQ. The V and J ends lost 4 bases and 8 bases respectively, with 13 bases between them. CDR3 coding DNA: TGCGCCAGCAGCCCTGAGATGGTTGATGAGCAGTTCTTC. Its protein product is CASSPEMVDEQFF.